The 9 T cell receptor beta chains reported below all come from one sample, sequenced in a study of neurological immune-mediated disorders. TCRdb called the 5' RACE reads again in MiXCR, with one record for every CDR3 protein. The repertoire has about 62,000 distinct CDR3 sequences, under 5% of them found once; the top ten carry around 3.3%. The sample consisted of PBMCs. These receptors originate from a woman between 45 and 65 years old with multiple sclerosis.

This clonotype was seen at least ten times. The chain combines TRBV15 with TRBJ2-1; D possibly corresponds to TRBD2 (5 bases). V lost 0 bases to trimming and J lost 0 bases, with 6 bases between them. Germline CDR1 is LNHNV and CDR2 is YYDKDF (reference sequence). This CDR3 has 15 amino acids. As DNA, the CDR3 is TGTGCCACCAGCAGAGATAGCGTCTCCTACAATGAGCAGTTCTTC. Protein sequence: CATSRDSVSYNEQFF. The whole variable domain, filled in from reference TRBV15 and TRBJ2-1, reads DAMVIQNPRYQVTQFGKPVTLSCSQTLNHNVMYWYQQKSSQAPKLLFHYYDKDFNNEADTPDNFQSRRPNTSFCFLDIRSPGLGDTAMYLCATSRDSVSYNEQFFGPGTRLTVL.

This clonotype is judged medium-sized. The V gene is TRBV5-1, the J gene TRBJ1-2; no firm D call. CDR3 length equals 14 residues. CDR1 and CDR2 from the germline V gene are SGHRS and YFSETQ. V lost 0 bases to trimming and J lost 4 bases, with 10 bases between them. CDR3 in amino acids: CASSLGAEFYGYTF. CDR3 nucleotide sequence: TGCGCCAGCAGCTTGGGAGCAGAGTTCTATGGCTACACCTTC. The entire variable domain, with the rest obtained from reference TRBV5-1 and TRBJ1-2, is as follows: KAGVTQTPRYLIKTRGQQVTLSCSPISGHRSVSWYQQTPGQGLQFLFEYFSETQRNKGNFPGRFSGRQFSNSRSEMNVSTLELGDSALYLCASSLGAEFYGYTFGSGTRLTVV.

This clonotype was detected many times. The chain recombines TRBV5-6 with TRBJ1-6; 9 bases are shared with TRBD1. Unmatched junction bases numbered 14, after V lost 2 bases and J lost 5 bases. CDR1 SGHDT and CDR2 YYEEEE come from the germline V gene. The CDR3 runs to 19 residues. CDR3 amino acids: CASSFNRGTGILDNSPLHF. The CDR3 nucleotides read TGTGCCAGCAGCTTCAATCGTGGGACAGGGATCTTAGATAATTCACCCCTCCACTTT.

This chain links TRBV18 with TRBJ1-1; D is perhaps TRBD1 (5 bases). The V end was cut by 6 bases, the J end by 8 bases, with 19 bases between. CDR1 is KGHSH and CDR2 is LQKENI in the germline V gene. The CDR3 is 14 residues long. This chain's CDR3 is CASSGLTVSSEAFF. The DNA of the CDR3 is TGTGCCAGCTCGGGCCTGACAGTATCGTCAGAAGCTTTCTTT.

This clonotype was seen ten or more times. A much larger clone lies a single base off, so this may be a read error. CDR3 in amino acids: CASSQDWSSGGTRDEQFF. DNA of the CDR3: TGCGCCAGCAGCCAAGATTGGTCTAGCGGGGGGACTAGGGATGAGCAGTTCTTC. This chain links TRBV4-1 with TRBJ2-1; 11 nucleotides line up with TRBD2. The V segment lost 0 bases and the J segment 8 bases; nucleotides outside the gene matches: 12. This CDR3 is 18 amino acids long. Germline loops: CDR1 MGHRA, CDR2 YSYEKL.

Many counts were recorded for this clonotype. The CDR3 sequence: CASSGTSPNNEQFF. DNA of the CDR3: TGTGCCAGCAGTGGGACTAGCCCAAACAATGAGCAGTTCTTC. The genes are TRBV12-3 or TRBV12-4 and TRBJ2-1, with 9 bases matching TRBD2. Losses at the gene ends were 5 bases for V and 5 bases for J; bases not matched to a gene: 4. This CDR3 comprises 14 residues.

This clonotype was detected ten times or more. The chain has TRBV3-1 and TRBJ1-2; D remains unclear. The germline gives CDR1 LGHDT, CDR2 YNNKEL (reference sequence). CDR3 length: 15 amino acids. The V end was cut by 1 base, the J end by 4 bases, with 13 bases between. This CDR3 reads CASSQAGLLIYGYTF. The CDR3 DNA follows: TGTGCCAGCAGCCAAGCCGGTCTACTCATCTATGGCTACACCTTC.

This clonotype was picked up many times. The chain uses TRBV5-1 and TRBJ2-5, with 9 bases identical to TRBD1. The CDR3 is made up of 15 amino acids. The germline CDR1 and CDR2 sequences are SGHRS and YFSETQ. Unmatched junction bases numbered 8, after V lost 3 bases and J lost 5 bases. The CDR3 coding sequence is TGCGCCAGCAGCTCAAATACAGGGGGCGGTGAGACCCAGTACTTC. The encoded protein is CASSSNTGGGETQYF.

This clonotype was seen repeatedly, ten times or more. This sequence joins TRBV7-8 and TRBJ1-2; possibly TRBD1 for D (6 bases). CDR3 length: 15 residues. V shed 5 bases and J shed 5 bases, with 18 bases lying between them. Germline V gene data show CDR1 as SGHVS and CDR2 as FQNEAQ. CDR3 in amino acids: CASSIEVGGGYGYTF. In nucleotides, the CDR3 is TGTGCCAGCAGCATAGAGGTCGGGGGCGGTTATGGCTACACCTTC.